This T cell receptor beta chain was identified in a study of cytomegalovirus exposure and HLA in healthy donors. General study points: A cluster of highly shared sequence variants was likely a sequencing artifact. A later analysis linked 15,000 to 20,000 TCR beta sequences to HLA alleles at 0.05 false discovery rate.

The PCR employed 60 Vbeta primers together with 13 Jbeta primers. Clones were sequenced by immunoSEQ multiplex PCR, and TCRdb holds only the in-frame ones, with some missing. Of 150,000 or so clones listed, around 10% are singletons. To note about this clone: Its antigen is currently unknown.

V was clipped by 1 base and J by 4 bases, with 9 bases between them. This CDR3 region has 14 residues. Germline V gene lookup returns CDR1 LNHDA and CDR2 SQIVND (reference sequence). The source of this sequence is a man aged 45-65 years in good health and CMV-seronegative. The chain couples TRBV19 to TRBJ2-3; D unclear. Sequences were obtained from PBMCs. The CDR3 coding sequence is TGTGCCAGTAGTATAGCGAGGTCCCCAGATACGCAGTATTTT. This sequence encodes CASSIARSPDTQYF. The full variable domain, completed using reference TRBV19 and TRBJ2-3, is DGGITQSPKYLFRKEGQNVTLSCEQNLNHDAMYWYRQDPGQGLRLIYYSQIVNDFQKGDIAEGYSVSREKKESFPLTVTSAQKNPTAFYLCASSIARSPDTQYFGPGTRLTVL.